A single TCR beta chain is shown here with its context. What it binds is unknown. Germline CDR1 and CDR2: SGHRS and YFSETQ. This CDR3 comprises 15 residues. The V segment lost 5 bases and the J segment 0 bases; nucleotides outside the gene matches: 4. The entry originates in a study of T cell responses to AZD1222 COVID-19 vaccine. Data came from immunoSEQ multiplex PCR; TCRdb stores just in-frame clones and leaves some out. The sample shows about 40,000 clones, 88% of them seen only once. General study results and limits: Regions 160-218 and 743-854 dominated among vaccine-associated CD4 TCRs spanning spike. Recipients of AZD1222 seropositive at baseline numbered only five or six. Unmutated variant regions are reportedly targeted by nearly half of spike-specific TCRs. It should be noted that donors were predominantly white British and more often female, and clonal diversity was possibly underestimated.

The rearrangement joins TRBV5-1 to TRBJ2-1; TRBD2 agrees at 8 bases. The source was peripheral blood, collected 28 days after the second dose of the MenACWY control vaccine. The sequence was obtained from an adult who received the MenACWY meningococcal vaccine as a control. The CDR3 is CASRGAGVSYNEQFF. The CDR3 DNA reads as TGCGCCAGCAGGGGAGCGGGAGTCTCCTACAATGAGCAGTTCTTC.